The clone carrying this T cell receptor (beta chain) was recorded a few times. Its antigen is unknown. This entry belongs to a study of CD8+ T cells in alopecia areata. Across the study: Tofacitinib therapy lasting 6 to 18 months was followed by 6 months off drug.

V shed 5 bases and J shed 6 bases, with 10 bases lying between them. In germline, CDR1 is GTSNPN, CDR2 SVGIG (reference sequence). The CDR3 loop spans 11 amino acids. Treatment meaning: oral pan-JAK inhibitor, 5-10 mg twice daily. Alopecia areata patients provided lesional scalp punch biopsies and peripheral blood, both collected for the study. RNA extraction was followed by reverse transcription into cDNA, which acted as the sequencing template. Clones were sequenced by immunoSEQ multiplex PCR, and TCRdb holds only the in-frame ones, with some missing. The sample lists around 19,000 clones; 50% to 60% were seen once. General observations from the study: More clonal than normal scalp was lesional scalp, particularly alopecia totalis/universalis. In scalp, tofacitinib significantly decreased clonality and expanded CD8+ clones among the top 100.

The material was skin, obtained at week 4, from a patient treated with tofacitinib. The V gene is TRBV30, the J gene TRBJ1-2; no firm D call. The receptor's source is a human donor with alopecia areata. The CDR3 nucleotides read TGTGCCTGGGATGGAGGACATGGCTACACCTTC. It codes for CAWDGGHGYTF.